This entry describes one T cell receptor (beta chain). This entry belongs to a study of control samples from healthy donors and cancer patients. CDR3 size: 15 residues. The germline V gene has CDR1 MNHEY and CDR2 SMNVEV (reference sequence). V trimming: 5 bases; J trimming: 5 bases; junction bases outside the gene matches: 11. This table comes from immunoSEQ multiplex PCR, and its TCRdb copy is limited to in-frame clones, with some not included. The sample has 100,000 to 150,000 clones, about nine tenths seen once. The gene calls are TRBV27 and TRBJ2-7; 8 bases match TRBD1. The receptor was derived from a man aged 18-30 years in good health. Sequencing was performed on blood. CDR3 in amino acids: CASSERKTGVDEQYF. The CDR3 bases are TGTGCCAGCAGTGAGAGAAAGACAGGGGTAGACGAGCAGTACTTC.